Here is one T cell receptor (beta chain) with its context. Its specificity is unknown. With constant-segment primers, 5'RACE yielded cDNA libraries of TCR alpha and TCR beta that carried sample barcodes and UMIs. TCRdb recomputed calls from the 5' RACE reads with MiXCR, one row per CDR3 protein. The table includes around 200,000 distinct CDR3 sequences, just over 9.5% detected once. This entry belongs to a study of T-cell memory formation after mild COVID-19. The wider study: There were largely donor-specific TCR clusters. Overall study results and limits: Specificity for SARS-CoV-2 was not confirmed among the second-wave clones peaking on day 37. There was a balanced CD4/CD8 profile in clones contracting day 15 to 85, and later expanders leaned CD4+.

The CDR3 covers 16 residues. The V and J ends lost 4 bases and 2 bases respectively, with 18 bases between them. Looked up from germline, CDR1 is LNHDA and CDR2 is SQIVND (reference sequence). This TCR came from a man between 18 and 35 years old who had mild COVID-19 (a few samples of this study predate the infection). Cell type and time point are not known. Sequenced: PBMCs or a T cell subset sorted from them (not recorded which). This rearrangement joins TRBV19 to TRBJ2-7, with D perhaps TRBD1 (5 bases). Written as DNA, the CDR3 is TGTGCCAGTAGTACCGACTCTCAGGGTCGGCCCTACGAGCAGTACTTC. Translating it yields CASSTDSQGRPYEQYF.